This T cell receptor beta chain came from a study of PD-1 blockade in classical Hodgkin lymphoma. Background on the study: The patients were dosed with nivolumab 3 mg/kg, infused intravenously every 2 weeks.

Generated by immunoSEQ multiplex PCR, the TCRdb table keeps only in-frame clones and is missing some. Among 43,000 or so clones listed, approximately 73% were seen once. Study-level points and caveats: The origin of the repertoire differences remains undefined, with disease activity or prior therapy as possible causes. Those patients who began receiving nivolumab less than 1 year after ASCT had lower diversity, and they were excluded.

Turning to this clone: Antigen unknown. Different DNA sequences within this sample yield the same CDR3.

The V and J ends lost 3 bases and 1 base respectively, with 6 bases between them. Germline lookup yields CDR1 GTSNPN and CDR2 SVGIG (reference sequence). The CDR3 sequence is 13 residues long. The patients all showed relapse after autologous stem cell transplantation, while their brentuximab vedotin exposure varied. Best response was recorded as complete response, partial response or progressive disease. Material: peripheral blood mononuclear cells (PBMCs), obtained at baseline. This clonotype was sampled from a human donor with classical Hodgkin lymphoma. The gene calls are TRBV30 and TRBJ2-2; a possible D gene is TRBD2 (6 bases). The CDR3, as DNA: TGTGCCTGGAGCGGGGGGAACACCGGGGAGCTGTTTTTT. The encoded protein is CAWSGGNTGELFF.